This paragraph reports one TCR beta chain. One junction end does not reproduce the germline sequence, and a read error may be involved. The CDR3 extends over 16 amino acids. CDR1 is MGHDK, CDR2 SYGVNS, per germline. This specimen belongs to a study of blood T cells in healthy people across ages. Then a second PCR, running about 6 to 11 cycles, was carried out with a sample-barcoded 5' primer and a J-beta primer mix. Each CDR3 protein is one row after TCRdb ran MiXCR on the 5' RACE reads. Of around 1,900,000 distinct CDR3 sequences in the sample, 30% to 40% were seen once. What was sequenced was blood. V and J are TRBV25-1 and TRBJ2-7; TRBD1 might be the D (6 bases). This TCR derives from a human donor in good health. The CDR3 DNA sequence: TGTTCCAGCAGTGAATATTACAGGGTGAGCTCCTACGAGCAGTACTTC. Its protein product is CSSSEYYRVSSYEQYF.